Here is one TCR beta chain with its context. The antigen remains undetermined. This CDR3 region has 13 residues. Germline loops: CDR1 LGHNA, CDR2 YNFKEQ. Trimming shortened V by 1 base and J by 4 bases, and 5 bases separated the two germline ends. The entry originates in a study of T cell responses to AZD1222 COVID-19 vaccine. Study overall: Pooling of second doses given at about 4 or about 12 weeks was done.

Data came from immunoSEQ multiplex PCR; TCRdb stores just in-frame clones and leaves some out. Of tens of thousands of clones in the sample, roughly four fifths were seen once. Findings of the study overall: Rises in breadth and depth of Spike-specific TCRs came after two AZD1222 doses.

This TCR derives from an adult in good health. This material consisted of peripheral blood, taken on day 0 of AZD1222 vaccination. V usage is TRBV4-2 and J usage is TRBJ1-3; D ambiguous. The CDR3 protein is CASSQGDGNTIYF. CDR3 coding DNA: TGTGCCAGCAGCCAAGGAGACGGAAACACCATATATTTT.